This TCR beta chain is drawn from a study of cytotoxic CD8 clonotypes in ibrutinib-treated CLL. Study context: The patient breakdown showed roughly ten relapsed/refractory and about 16 treatment-naive cases, with 17 IGHV unmutated. Study-wide results and limits: Clonotypes that were public were uncommon, and they contracted or stayed stable on treatment. Clonality grew at ibrutinib response; at progression, it decreased back toward baseline. In comparison with age-matched healthy donors, baseline clonality was higher and tracked circulating CD8+ T-cell counts.

The repertoire was sequenced with immunoSEQ multiplex PCR; TCRdb's copy has only in-frame clones and lacks some. The sample holds 150,000 or so clones, 79% seen once. The length of the CDR3 is 15 residues. The V and J ends lost 6 bases and 0 bases respectively, with 12 bases between them. Germline values: CDR1 MNHEY, CDR2 SVGAGI. Of note for this clone: Antigen specificity is unknown.

The sample consisted of PBMCs, taken after 12 months of ibrutinib treatment. The chain uses TRBV6-5 and TRBJ1-5, with D maybe TRBD1 (6 bases). The sequence was collected from a human donor with chronic lymphocytic leukemia. The CDR3 DNA follows: TGTGCCAGCAGGACCCTACAGGGTAGCAATCAGCCCCAGCATTTT. It is translated as CASRTLQGSNQPQHF.